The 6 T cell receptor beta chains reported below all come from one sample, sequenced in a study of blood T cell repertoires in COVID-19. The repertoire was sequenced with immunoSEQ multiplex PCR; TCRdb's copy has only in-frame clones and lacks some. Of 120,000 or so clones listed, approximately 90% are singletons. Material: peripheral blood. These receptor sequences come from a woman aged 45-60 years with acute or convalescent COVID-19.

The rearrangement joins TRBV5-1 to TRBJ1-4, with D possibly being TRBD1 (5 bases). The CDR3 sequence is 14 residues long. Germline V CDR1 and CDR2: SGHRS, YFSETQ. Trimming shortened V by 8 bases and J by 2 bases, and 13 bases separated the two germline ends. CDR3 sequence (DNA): TGCGCCAGTAGGTTGGGGCCCACTAATGAAAAACTGTTTTTT. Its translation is CASRLGPTNEKLFF.

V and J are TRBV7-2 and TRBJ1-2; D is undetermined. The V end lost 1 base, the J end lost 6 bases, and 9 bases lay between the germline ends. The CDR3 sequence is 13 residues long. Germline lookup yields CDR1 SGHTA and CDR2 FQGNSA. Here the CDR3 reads CASSLVQSHGYTF. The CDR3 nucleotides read TGTGCCAGCAGCTTAGTTCAGTCGCATGGCTACACCTTC.

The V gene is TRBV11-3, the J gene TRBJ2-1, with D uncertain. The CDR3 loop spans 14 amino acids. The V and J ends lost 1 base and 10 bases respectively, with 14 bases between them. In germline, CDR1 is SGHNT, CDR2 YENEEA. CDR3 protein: CASSLGANRREQFF. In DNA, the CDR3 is TGTGCCAGCAGCTTAGGGGCGAATAGGCGCGAGCAGTTCTTC.

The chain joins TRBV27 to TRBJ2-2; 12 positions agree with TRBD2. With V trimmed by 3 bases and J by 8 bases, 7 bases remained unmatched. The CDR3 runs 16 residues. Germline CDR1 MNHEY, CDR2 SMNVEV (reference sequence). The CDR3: CASSFRGLAGFGELFF. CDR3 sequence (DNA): TGTGCCAGCAGTTTCCGGGGACTAGCGGGTTTTGGGGAGCTGTTTTTT.

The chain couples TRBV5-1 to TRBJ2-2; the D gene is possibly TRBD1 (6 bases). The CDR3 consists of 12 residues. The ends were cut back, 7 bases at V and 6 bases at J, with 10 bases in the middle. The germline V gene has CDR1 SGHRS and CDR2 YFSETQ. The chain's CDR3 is CASRQGPGELFF. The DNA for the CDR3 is TGCGCCAGCCGCCAGGGGCCCGGGGAGCTGTTTTTT.

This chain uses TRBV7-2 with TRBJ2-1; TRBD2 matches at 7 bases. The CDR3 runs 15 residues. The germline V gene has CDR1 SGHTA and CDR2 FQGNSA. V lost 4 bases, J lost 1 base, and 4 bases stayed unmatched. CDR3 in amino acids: CASSYGLVSYNEQFF. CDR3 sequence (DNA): TGTGCCAGCAGCTACGGACTAGTTTCCTACAATGAGCAGTTCTTC.